This T cell receptor beta chain was captured by sequencing in a study of blood T cell repertoires in COVID-19. Study-level information: The samples span acute and convalescent COVID-19 from the United States, Italy and Spain. T cells, B-cell-depleted T cells, or PBMCs provided the cDNA or gDNA that served as material.

The CDR3 covers 15 residues. The germline V and J ends were trimmed by 0 bases and 4 bases, with 10 bases remaining between them. Germline V lookup: CDR1 ENHRY, CDR2 SYGVKD. In the original processing: Researchers report that nucleated cell counts were estimated from reference gene primer amplification. Using immunoSEQ multiplex PCR, the repertoire was profiled, and TCRdb retains in-frame clones only, with some absent. The V and J calls and clone size are taken from that table; D and trimming were inferred from the DNA. The sample records some 260,000 clones, approximately 86% being singletons. The receptor comes from a woman aged 80 or over with active or convalescent COVID-19. The chain couples TRBV10-3 to TRBJ1-5; perhaps TRBD1 as D (5 bases). The sample was peripheral blood. CDR3 residues: CAISESGGSNQPQHF. The CDR3 DNA is TGTGCCATCAGTGAGTCGGGGGGATCTAATCAGCCCCAGCATTTT.